These 26 T cell receptor beta chains came from one sample sequenced in a study of blood T cells in healthy people across ages. Alongside a J-beta primer mix, a sample-barcoded 5' primer served in a second PCR lasting about 7 to 11 cycles. TCRdb fed the 5' RACE reads into MiXCR, producing one record per CDR3 protein. The sample lists over 1,300,000 distinct CDR3 sequences, 45% to 70% occurring once. Source material: blood. The origin of the receptors is a man younger than 35 in good health.

V gene TRBV6-2 or TRBV6-3 combines with J gene TRBJ2-3; D gene unclear. This CDR3 has 15 amino acids. The germline V gene encodes CDR1 MNHEY and CDR2 SVGEGT. With 6 bases removed from V and 2 bases from J, the gap between germline ends came to 15 bases. This chain's CDR3 is CASSHQHLNTDTQYF. As DNA, the CDR3 is TGTGCCAGCAGCCATCAGCACCTAAACACAGATACGCAGTATTTT.

J is TRBJ1-1 and V is TRBV10-3; tentatively, D is TRBD1 (6 bases). The CDR3 runs 16 residues. Germline values: CDR1 ENHRY, CDR2 SYGVKD. V shed 3 bases and J shed 1 base, with 15 bases lying between them. CDR3 sequence: CAISERIQGTNTEAFF. CDR3 coding DNA: TGTGCCATCAGTGAAAGGATACAGGGAACGAACACTGAAGCTTTCTTT.

This rearrangement joins TRBV5-6 to TRBJ2-4; TRBD1 matches at 9 bases. The DNA end is a closer match to TRBJ2-7, so the J assignment may be wrong. The CDR3 extends over 16 amino acids. In germline, CDR1 is SGHDT, CDR2 YYEEEE. The CDR3 here is CASSFVLGQGLGEQYF. As DNA, the CDR3 is TGTGCCAGCAGCTTCGTCCTTGGACAGGGGCTTGGCGAGCAGTACTTC.

The chain recombines TRBV4-3 with TRBJ2-1; D tentatively fits TRBD1 or TRBD2 (6 bases each). Looked up from germline, CDR1 is LGHNA and CDR2 is YSLEER. Trimming shortened V by 3 bases and J by 6 bases, and 12 bases separated the two germline ends. The CDR3 is made up of 14 amino acids. In DNA, the CDR3 is TGCGCCAGCAGCCAGGGGGGCCGTAGCAATGAGCAGTTCTTC. It translates to CASSQGGRSNEQFF.

The chain is built from TRBV29-1 and TRBJ2-1; no firm D call. Germline lookup yields CDR1 SQVTM and CDR2 ANQGSEA. The CDR3 totals 10 residues. Trimming pared 1 base from V and 9 bases from J, leaving 4 bases between. The CDR3 is CSVEASEQFF. The CDR3 nucleotides are TGCAGCGTTGAAGCTAGTGAGCAGTTCTTC.

The chain uses TRBV7-2 and TRBJ2-7; 10 nucleotides match TRBD1. CDR3 length equals 13 residues. Germline assignment: CDR1 SGHTA and CDR2 FQGNSA. With V trimmed by 6 bases and J by 6 bases, 5 bases remained unmatched. In DNA form, the CDR3 reads TGTGCCAGCAGACCGGACAGGGGGAGCGAGCAGTACTTC. This gives the protein CASRPDRGSEQYF.

V and J are TRBV20-1 and TRBJ1-1; D is unresolved. CDR3 length: 14 residues. Germline values: CDR1 DFQATT, CDR2 SNEGSKA (reference sequence). V gave up 6 bases and J gave up 0 bases, with 14 bases separating them. CDR3 protein: CSAKGRVMNTEAFF. In nucleotides, the CDR3 is TGCAGTGCAAAAGGGCGGGTCATGAACACTGAAGCTTTCTTT.

This clonotype has a handful of counts. The chain couples TRBV7-2 to TRBJ2-3, with TRBD2 as a possible D gene (5 bases). This CDR3 region has 14 residues. Germline-derived CDR1 and CDR2 are SGHTA and FQGNSA. Trimming shortened V by 1 base and J by 6 bases, and 11 bases separated the two germline ends. DNA for the CDR3: TGTGCCAGCAGCTTAGGAGGGAGTTCTGATACGCAGTATTTT. The encoded protein is CASSLGGSSDTQYF.

The chain uses TRBV4-1 and TRBJ1-5; D gene ambiguous. Germline CDR1 and CDR2: MGHRA and YSYEKL. Trimming shortened V by 4 bases and J by 6 bases, and 16 bases separated the two germline ends. The CDR3 length is 15 residues. The CDR3 sequence: CASSLSGPDLQPQHF. Written as DNA, the CDR3 is TGCGCCAGCAGCCTTAGTGGGCCAGATCTTCAGCCCCAGCATTTT.

The chain couples TRBV6-2 or TRBV6-3 to TRBJ1-1; no clear D gene. V was pared by 6 bases and J by 0 bases, with 20 bases between. This CDR3 comprises 17 residues. Germline lookup yields CDR1 MNHEY and CDR2 SVGEGT. The CDR3 region is CASSDGSAALMNTEAFF. In nucleotides, the CDR3 is TGTGCCAGCAGCGACGGGTCGGCTGCCCTCATGAACACTGAAGCTTTCTTT.

In its sample, this clonotype was seen many times. V gene TRBV7-9 combines with J gene TRBJ1-2, with a weak D call TRBD1 (5 bases). Trimming took 6 bases from V and 6 from J, leaving 11 bases between them. Looked up from germline, CDR1 is SEHNR and CDR2 is FQNEAQ (reference sequence). The CDR3 length is 12 residues. The CDR3 sequence: CASSLGGDGYTF. Written as DNA, the CDR3 is TGTGCCAGCAGTTTGGGAGGGGATGGCTACACCTTC.

This clonotype was seen a handful of times. This sequence joins TRBV20-1 and TRBJ2-5, with D unresolved. CDR3 length equals 14 residues. Per the germline V gene, CDR1 is DFQATT and CDR2 is SNEGSKA (reference sequence). Trimming stripped 0 bases from V and 0 bases from J, with 8 bases between. This CDR3 is CSARDTWYQETQYF. The CDR3 bases are TGCAGTGCTAGAGACACATGGTACCAAGAGACCCAGTACTTC.

As DNA, the CDR3 is TGTGCCAGCAGCCCCGAGGACAGGCGAGAAGCTTTCTTT. Its protein product is CASSPEDRREAFF. The chain recombines TRBV13 with TRBJ1-1; 7 nucleotides align to TRBD1. The CDR3 is made up of 13 amino acids. J was trimmed by 8 bases and V by 5 bases; bases with no gene match: 8. Per germline, CDR1 PRHDT and CDR2 FYEKMQ (reference sequence).

The J gene is TRBJ2-1, the V gene TRBV20-1, with 11 bases lining up with TRBD2. The junction had 3 bases not matched to a gene; V was cut back by 8 bases and J by 3 bases. From germline, CDR1 is DFQATT and CDR2 SNEGSKA (reference sequence). CDR3 length equals 13 residues. CDR3 DNA sequence: TGCAGTTCCGGACTAGCGGGCTACAATGAGCAGTTCTTC. It codes for CSSGLAGYNEQFF.

The table lists this clonotype with a count of one. The chain carries TRBV28 and TRBJ2-3, with D possibly being TRBD1 (5 bases). Germline V CDR1 and CDR2: MDHEN, SYDVKM. Trimming left V 7 bases short and J 2 bases short, with 19 bases between. The CDR3 has 16 residues. The CDR3 protein is CASTSTTDRPTDTQYF. DNA of the CDR3: TGTGCCAGCACCTCTACCACCGACAGACCCACAGATACGCAGTATTTT.

The chain has TRBV6-6 and TRBJ1-1, with D maybe TRBD1 (6 bases). There are 15 residues in the CDR3. Trimming pared 7 bases from V and 1 base from J, leaving 16 bases between. In germline, CDR1 is MNHNY, CDR2 SVGAGI (reference sequence). The CDR3 region is CASNRFKQGNTEAFF. DNA of the CDR3: TGTGCCAGCAATCGGTTTAAACAGGGGAACACTGAAGCTTTCTTT.

The rearrangement uses TRBV7-6 and TRBJ2-3; D might be TRBD1 (5 bases). The V gene lost 1 base and the J gene lost 1 base, with 9 bases spanning the gap. CDR1 is SGHVS, CDR2 FNYEAQ, per germline. CDR3 length: 15 residues. In DNA form, the CDR3 reads TGTGCCAGCAGCTTAGACAGGTTACGCACAGATACGCAGTATTTT. Translation: CASSLDRLRTDTQYF.

The gene calls are TRBV10-3 and TRBJ1-1, with D possibly being TRBD1 (6 bases). Trimming pared 3 bases from V and 0 bases from J, leaving 8 bases between. Germline CDR1 is ENHRY and CDR2 is SYGVKD. The CDR3 has 14 residues. The CDR3 spells CAISERTVNTEAFF. CDR3 DNA sequence: TGTGCCATCAGTGAACGGACAGTGAACACTGAAGCTTTCTTT.

This rearrangement joins TRBV12-3 or TRBV12-4 to TRBJ1-5; D not certain. The V end was cut by 6 bases, the J end by 5 bases, with 14 bases between. The CDR3 has 14 residues. In DNA, the CDR3 is TGTGCCAGCAGCTTTACGAGACTCGATCAGCCCCAGCATTTT. Its translation: CASSFTRLDQPQHF.

The chain employs TRBV7-2 and TRBJ2-4; D call uncertain. The CDR3 extends over 14 amino acids. Trimming removed 4 bases from V and 0 bases from J, with 7 bases in between. Looked up from germline, CDR1 is SGHTA and CDR2 is FQGNSA. The CDR3 region is CASSSEVAKNIQYF. CDR3 in DNA: TGTGCCAGCAGCTCGGAAGTAGCCAAAAACATTCAGTACTTC.

The chain carries TRBV29-1 and TRBJ2-4, with a tentative D call TRBD1 (5 bases). With the DNA end fitting TRBJ2-7 better, the J assignment may be wrong. The germline gives CDR1 SQVTM, CDR2 ANQGSEA. The CDR3 covers 12 residues. The CDR3 protein is CSVDKGNYEQYF. DNA for the CDR3: TGCAGCGTTGATAAGGGGAACTACGAGCAGTACTTC.

Of note for this clonotype: The missing conserved phenylalanine or tryptophan at the end of this CDR3 makes a read error likely. It is unclear where the CDR3 begins or ends on the DNA, so no DNA is shown, and the CDR3 is as TCRdb lists it. The V call is TRBV27, the J call TRBJ2-7. Germline V gene data show CDR1 as MNHEY and CDR2 as SMNVEV (reference sequence). The CDR3 is 12 residues long, ends included. This chain's CDR3 is CASSFIGYEQYS.

This chain connects TRBV4-3 to TRBJ1-4; D call uncertain. The CDR3 runs 13 residues. V was trimmed by 1 base and J by 5 bases, leaving 5 bases between them. CDR1 LGHNA and CDR2 YSLEER come from the germline V gene. CDR3 region: CASSQALNEKLFF. In DNA, the CDR3 is TGCGCCAGCAGCCAAGCCCTAAATGAAAAACTGTTTTTT.

V and J are TRBV7-6 and TRBJ2-7; perhaps D is TRBD1 or TRBD2 (5 bases each). In germline, CDR1 is SGHVS, CDR2 FNYEAQ. The CDR3 sequence is 13 residues long. V lost 4 bases, J lost 3 bases, and 10 bases lay in between. The CDR3 nucleotides read TGTGCCAGCAGCTCGATTGGGGGCTACGAGCAGTACTTC. Protein sequence: CASSSIGGYEQYF.

The sample holds a few counts of this clonotype. The chain recombines TRBV29-1 with TRBJ1-2, with unresolved D. V was trimmed by 1 base and J by 8 bases, leaving 11 bases between them. Germline CDR1 reads SQVTM; CDR2 reads ANQGSEA. This CDR3 is built from 12 residues. CDR3: CSVEGPFMGYTF. The CDR3 nucleotides are TGCAGCGTTGAAGGGCCCTTTATGGGCTACACCTTC.

A single count supports this clonotype. Germline is not matched at one junction end, which may reflect a read error. The CDR3 here is CASSQPYEARTSGRTSSYNEQFF. CDR3 sequence (DNA): TGTGCCAGCAGCCAACCCTACGAGGCCAGGACTAGCGGGAGGACCAGCTCCTACAATGAACAGTTCTTC. The chain uses TRBV4-2 and TRBJ2-1; 14 bases match TRBD2. The CDR3 consists of 23 residues. Per germline, CDR1 LGHNA and CDR2 YNFKEQ.